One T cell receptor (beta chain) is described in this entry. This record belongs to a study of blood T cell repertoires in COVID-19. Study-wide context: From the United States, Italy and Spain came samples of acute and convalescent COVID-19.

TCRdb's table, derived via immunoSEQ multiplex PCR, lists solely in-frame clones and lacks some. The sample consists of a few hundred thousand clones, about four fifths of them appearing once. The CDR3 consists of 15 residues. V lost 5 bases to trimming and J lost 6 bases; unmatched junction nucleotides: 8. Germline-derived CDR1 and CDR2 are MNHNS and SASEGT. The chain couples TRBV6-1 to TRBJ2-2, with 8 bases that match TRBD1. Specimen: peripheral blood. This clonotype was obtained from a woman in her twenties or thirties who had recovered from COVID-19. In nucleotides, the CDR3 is TGTGCCAGCAGTCCCAAGGACAGGGTATCCGGGGAGCTGTTTTTT. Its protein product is CASSPKDRVSGELFF.